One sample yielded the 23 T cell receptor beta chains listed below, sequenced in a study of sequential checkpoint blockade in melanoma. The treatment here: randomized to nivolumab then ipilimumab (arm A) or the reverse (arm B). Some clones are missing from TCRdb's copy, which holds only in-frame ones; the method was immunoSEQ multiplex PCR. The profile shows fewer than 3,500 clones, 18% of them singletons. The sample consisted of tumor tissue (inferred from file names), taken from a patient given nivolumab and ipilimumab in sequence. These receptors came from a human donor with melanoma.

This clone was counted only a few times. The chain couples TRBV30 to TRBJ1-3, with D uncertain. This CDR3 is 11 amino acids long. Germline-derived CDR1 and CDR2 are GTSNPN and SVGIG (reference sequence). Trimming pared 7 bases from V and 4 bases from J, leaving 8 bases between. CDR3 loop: CASRAGNTIYF. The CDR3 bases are TGTGCCTCGCGGGCCGGAAACACCATATATTTT.

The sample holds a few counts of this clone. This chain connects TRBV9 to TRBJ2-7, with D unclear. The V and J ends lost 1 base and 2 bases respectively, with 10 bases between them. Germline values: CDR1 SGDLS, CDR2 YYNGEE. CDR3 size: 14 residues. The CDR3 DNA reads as TGTGCCAGCAGCGTACAAGCCGGTACCTACGAGCAGTACTTC. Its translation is CASSVQAGTYEQYF.

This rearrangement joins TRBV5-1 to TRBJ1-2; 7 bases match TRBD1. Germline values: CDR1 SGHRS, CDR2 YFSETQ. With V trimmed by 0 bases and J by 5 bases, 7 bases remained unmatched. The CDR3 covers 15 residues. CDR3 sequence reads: CASSLGAPGGYGYTF. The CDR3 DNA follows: TGCGCCAGCAGCTTGGGGGCCCCAGGGGGGTATGGCTACACCTTC. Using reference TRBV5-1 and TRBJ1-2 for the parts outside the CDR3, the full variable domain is KAGVTQTPRYLIKTRGQQVTLSCSPISGHRSVSWYQQTPGQGLQFLFEYFSETQRNKGNFPGRFSGRQFSNSRSEMNVSTLELGDSALYLCASSLGAPGGYGYTFGSGTRLTVV.

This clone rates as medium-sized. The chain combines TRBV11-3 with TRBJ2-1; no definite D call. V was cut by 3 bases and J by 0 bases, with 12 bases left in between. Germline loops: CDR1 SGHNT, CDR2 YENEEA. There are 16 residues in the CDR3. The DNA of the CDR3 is TGTGCCAGCAGCTTGGCGGCACCCAGCTCCTACAATGAGCAGTTCTTC. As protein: CASSLAAPSSYNEQFF.

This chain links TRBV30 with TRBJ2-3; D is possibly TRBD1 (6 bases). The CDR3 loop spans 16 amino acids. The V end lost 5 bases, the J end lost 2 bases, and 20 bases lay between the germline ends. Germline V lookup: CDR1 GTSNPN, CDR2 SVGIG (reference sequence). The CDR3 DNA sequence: TGTGCCTGGGGCCGTCCCACAGGGCACTTCACAGATACGCAGTATTTT. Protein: CAWGRPTGHFTDTQYF.

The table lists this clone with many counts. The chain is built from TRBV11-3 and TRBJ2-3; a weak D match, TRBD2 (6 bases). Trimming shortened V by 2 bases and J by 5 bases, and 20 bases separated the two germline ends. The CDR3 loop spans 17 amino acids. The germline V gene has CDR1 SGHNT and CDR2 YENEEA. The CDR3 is CASSLINYGGSLDTQYF. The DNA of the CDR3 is TGTGCCAGCAGCTTAATCAACTACGGGGGATCTTTAGATACGCAGTATTTT. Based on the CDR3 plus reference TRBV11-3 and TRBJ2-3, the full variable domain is EAGVVQSPRYKIIEKKQPVAFWCNPISGHNTLYWYLQNLGQGPELLIRYENEEAVDDSQLPKDRFSAERLKGVDSTLKIQPAELGDSAVYLCASSLINYGGSLDTQYFGPGTRLTVL.

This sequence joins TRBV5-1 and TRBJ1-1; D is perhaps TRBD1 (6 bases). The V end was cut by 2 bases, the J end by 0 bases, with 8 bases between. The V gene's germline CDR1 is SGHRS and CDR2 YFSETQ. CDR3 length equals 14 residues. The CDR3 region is CASSFWDMNTEAFF. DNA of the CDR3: TGCGCCAGCAGCTTTTGGGACATGAACACTGAAGCTTTCTTT.

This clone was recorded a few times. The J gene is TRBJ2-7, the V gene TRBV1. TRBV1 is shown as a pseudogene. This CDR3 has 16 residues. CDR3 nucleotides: TGCGCCAGCAGCCAAGATTTCCGACGCGCTACCTACGAGCAGTACTTC. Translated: CASSQDFRRATYEQYF.

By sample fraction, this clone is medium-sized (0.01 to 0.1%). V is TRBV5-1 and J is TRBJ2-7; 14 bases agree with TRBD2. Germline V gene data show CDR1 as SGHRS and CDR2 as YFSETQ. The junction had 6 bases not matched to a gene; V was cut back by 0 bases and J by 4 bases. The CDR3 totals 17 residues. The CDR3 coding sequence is TGCGCCAGCAGCTTGGGACTAGCGGGAGGGCCTTTTTACGAGCAGTACTTC. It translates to CASSLGLAGGPFYEQYF.

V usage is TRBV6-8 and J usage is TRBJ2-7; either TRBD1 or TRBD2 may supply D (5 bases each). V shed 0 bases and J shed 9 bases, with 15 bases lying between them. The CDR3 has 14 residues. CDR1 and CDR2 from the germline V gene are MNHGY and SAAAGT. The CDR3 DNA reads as TGTGCCAGCAGTTACTCTAATACGAGGGGCGGGCAGTACTTC. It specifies CASSYSNTRGGQYF.

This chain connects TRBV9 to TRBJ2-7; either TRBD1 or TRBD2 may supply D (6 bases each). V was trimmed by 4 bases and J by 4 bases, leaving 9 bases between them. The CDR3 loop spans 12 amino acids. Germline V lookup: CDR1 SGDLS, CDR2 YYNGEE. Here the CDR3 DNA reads TGTGCCAGCAGCAGAGGGGGGTACGAGCAGTACTTC. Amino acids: CASSRGGYEQYF.

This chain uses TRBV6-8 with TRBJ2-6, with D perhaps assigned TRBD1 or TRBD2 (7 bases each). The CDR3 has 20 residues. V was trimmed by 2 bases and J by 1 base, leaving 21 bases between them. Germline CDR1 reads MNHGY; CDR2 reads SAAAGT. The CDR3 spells CASSYTPWEGARSGANVLTF. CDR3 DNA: TGTGCCAGCAGTTACACCCCTTGGGAGGGGGCGCGGTCTGGGGCCAACGTCCTGACTTTC.

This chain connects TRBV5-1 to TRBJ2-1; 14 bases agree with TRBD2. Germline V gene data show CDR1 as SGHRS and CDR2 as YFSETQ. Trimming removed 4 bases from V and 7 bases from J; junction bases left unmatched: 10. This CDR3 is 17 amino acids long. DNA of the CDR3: TGCGCCAGCAGCCCGGGACTAGCGGGAGTTGTTGGGAATGAGCAGTTCTTC. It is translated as CASSPGLAGVVGNEQFF.

CDR3 bases: TGTGCCAGCTCACCCGGGCAGGGGGAAAATCAGCCCCAGCATTTT. Protein: CASSPGQGENQPQHF. The chain couples TRBV18 to TRBJ1-5; 7 bases match TRBD1. The length of the CDR3 is 15 residues. Germline loops: CDR1 KGHSH, CDR2 LQKENI. V dropped 3 bases and J dropped 4; count of bases not matched to a gene: 6. Looking up the rest from reference TRBV18 and TRBJ1-5 gives the full variable domain: NAGVMQNPRHLVRRRGQEARLRCSPMKGHSHVYWYRQLPEEGLKFMVYLQKENIIDESGMPKERFSAEFPKEGPSILRIQQVVRGDSAAYFCASSPGQGENQPQHFGDGTRLSIL.

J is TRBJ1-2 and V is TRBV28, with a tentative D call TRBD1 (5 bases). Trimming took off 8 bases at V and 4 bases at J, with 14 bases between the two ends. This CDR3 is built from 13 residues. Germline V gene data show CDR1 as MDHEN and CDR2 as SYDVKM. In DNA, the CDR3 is TGTGCCAGCGCTCTCCCTGGGGCCTATGGCTACACCTTC. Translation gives CASALPGAYGYTF.

DNA for the CDR3: TGTGCCAGCAGCCCGAGCGGGAGGAATGAGCAGTTCTTC. Protein: CASSPSGRNEQFF. The V and J genes are TRBV9 and TRBJ2-1; 9 bases map to TRBD2. V lost 4 bases and J lost 7; bases outside the gene matches: 3. This CDR3 comprises 13 residues. Germline loops: CDR1 SGDLS, CDR2 YYNGEE.

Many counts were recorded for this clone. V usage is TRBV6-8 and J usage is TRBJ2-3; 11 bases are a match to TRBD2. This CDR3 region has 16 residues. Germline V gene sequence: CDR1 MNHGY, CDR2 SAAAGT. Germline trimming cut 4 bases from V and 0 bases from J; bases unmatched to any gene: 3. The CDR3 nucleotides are TGTGCCAGCAGTTCACTAGCGGGGGTTAGCACAGATACGCAGTATTTT. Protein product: CASSSLAGVSTDTQYF.

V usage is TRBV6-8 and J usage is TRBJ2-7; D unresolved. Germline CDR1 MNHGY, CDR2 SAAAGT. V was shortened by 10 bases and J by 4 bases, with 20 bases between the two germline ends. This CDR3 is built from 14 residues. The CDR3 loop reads CANSPGSLTYEQYF. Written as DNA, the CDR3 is TGTGCCAACTCCCCGGGTAGTTTGACATACGAGCAGTACTTC.

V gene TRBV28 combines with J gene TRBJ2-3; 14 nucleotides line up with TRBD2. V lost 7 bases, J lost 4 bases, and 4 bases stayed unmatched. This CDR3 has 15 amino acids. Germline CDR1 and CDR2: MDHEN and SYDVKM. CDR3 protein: CASTGTSGRSDTQYF. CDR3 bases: TGTGCCAGCACCGGGACTAGCGGGAGATCAGATACGCAGTATTTT.

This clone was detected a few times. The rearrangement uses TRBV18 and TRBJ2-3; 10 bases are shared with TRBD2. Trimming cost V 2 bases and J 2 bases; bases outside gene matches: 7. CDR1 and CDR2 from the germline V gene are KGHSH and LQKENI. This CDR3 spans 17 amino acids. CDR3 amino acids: CASSPAVAGGLTDTQYF. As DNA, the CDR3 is TGTGCCAGCTCACCAGCGGTAGCGGGAGGCCTCACAGATACGCAGTATTTT.

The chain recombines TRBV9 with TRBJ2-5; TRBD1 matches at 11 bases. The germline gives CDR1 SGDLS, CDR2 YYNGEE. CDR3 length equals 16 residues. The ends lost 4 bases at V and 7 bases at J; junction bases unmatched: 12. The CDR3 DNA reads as TGTGCCAGCAGCCCTTACTCCGGGACAGGGGGTCGGACCCAGTACTTC. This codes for CASSPYSGTGGRTQYF.

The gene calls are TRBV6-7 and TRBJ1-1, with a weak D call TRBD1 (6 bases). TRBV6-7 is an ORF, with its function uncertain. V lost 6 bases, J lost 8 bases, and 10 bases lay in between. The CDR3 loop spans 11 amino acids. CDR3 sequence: CASRITGEAFF. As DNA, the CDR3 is TGTGCCAGCAGAATTACAGGGGAAGCTTTCTTT.

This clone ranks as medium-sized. The CDR3 loop reads CASSLGGGRGYEQYF. CDR3 sequence (DNA): TGTGCCAGCAGCTTAGGGGGGGGCAGGGGATACGAGCAGTACTTC. This rearrangement joins TRBV11-3 to TRBJ2-7; D is perhaps TRBD2 (7 bases). The V and J ends lost 1 base and 4 bases respectively, with 14 bases between them. Germline loops: CDR1 SGHNT, CDR2 YENEEA. CDR3 length: 15 amino acids. Full variable domain (rest looked up from reference TRBV11-3 and TRBJ2-7): EAGVVQSPRYKIIEKKQPVAFWCNPISGHNTLYWYLQNLGQGPELLIRYENEEAVDDSQLPKDRFSAERLKGVDSTLKIQPAELGDSAVYLCASSLGGGRGYEQYFGPGTRLTVT.